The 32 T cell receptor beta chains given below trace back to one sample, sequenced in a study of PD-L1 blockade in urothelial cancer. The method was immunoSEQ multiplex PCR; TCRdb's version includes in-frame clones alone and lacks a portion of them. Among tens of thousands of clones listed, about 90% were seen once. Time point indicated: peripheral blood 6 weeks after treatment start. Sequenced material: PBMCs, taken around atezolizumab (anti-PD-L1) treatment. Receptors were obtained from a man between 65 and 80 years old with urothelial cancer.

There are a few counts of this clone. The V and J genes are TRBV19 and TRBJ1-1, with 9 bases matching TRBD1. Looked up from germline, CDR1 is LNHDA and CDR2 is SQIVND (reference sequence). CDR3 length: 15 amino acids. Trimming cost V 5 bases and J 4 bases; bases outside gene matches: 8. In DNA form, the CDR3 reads TGTGCCAGTAGTCCAGTGACAGGGGGGAGCACTGAAGCTTTCTTT. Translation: CASSPVTGGSTEAFF.

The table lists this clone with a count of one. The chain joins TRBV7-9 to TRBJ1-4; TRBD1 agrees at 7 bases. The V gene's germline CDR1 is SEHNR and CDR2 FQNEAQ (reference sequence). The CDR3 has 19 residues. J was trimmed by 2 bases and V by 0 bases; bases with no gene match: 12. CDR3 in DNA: TGTGCCAGCAGCTTAGCGACAGGGAAAGGACGTAGCACTAATGAAAAACTGTTTTTT. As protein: CASSLATGKGRSTNEKLFF. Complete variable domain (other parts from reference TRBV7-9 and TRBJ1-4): DTGVSQNPRHKITKRGQNVTFRCDPISEHNRLYWYRQTLGQGPEFLTYFQNEAQLEKSRLLSDRFSAERPKGSFSTLEIQRTEQGDSAMYLCASSLATGKGRSTNEKLFFGSGTQLSVL.

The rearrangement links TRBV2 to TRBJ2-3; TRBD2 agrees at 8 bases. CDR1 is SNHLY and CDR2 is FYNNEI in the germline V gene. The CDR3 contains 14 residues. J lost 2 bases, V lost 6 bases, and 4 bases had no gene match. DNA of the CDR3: TGTGCCAGCAGGGGGGGACTAGTCACAGATACGCAGTATTTT. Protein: CASRGGLVTDTQYF.

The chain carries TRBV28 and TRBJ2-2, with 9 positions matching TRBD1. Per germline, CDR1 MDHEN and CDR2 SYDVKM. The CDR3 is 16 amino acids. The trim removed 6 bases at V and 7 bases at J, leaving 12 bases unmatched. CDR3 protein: CASSPTGTGLVGELFF. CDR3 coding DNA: TGTGCCAGCAGCCCAACCGGGACAGGGCTCGTCGGGGAGCTGTTTTTT.

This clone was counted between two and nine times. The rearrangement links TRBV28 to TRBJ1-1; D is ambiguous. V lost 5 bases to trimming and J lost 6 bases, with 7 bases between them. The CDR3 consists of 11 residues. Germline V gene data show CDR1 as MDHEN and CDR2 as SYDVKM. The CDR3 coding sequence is TGTGCCAGCAGTAAGCGGCCTGAAGCTTTCTTT. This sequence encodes CASSKRPEAFF.

CDR3 bases: TGTGCCAGCAGCTTAATCAAAGGGGCTAGCACAGATACGCAGTATTTT. Protein sequence: CASSLIKGASTDTQYF. The chain has TRBV13 and TRBJ2-3; tentative D call: TRBD1 (5 bases). V was pared by 2 bases and J by 0 bases, with 12 bases between. The CDR3 is 16 residues long. Germline CDR1 PRHDT, CDR2 FYEKMQ (reference sequence).

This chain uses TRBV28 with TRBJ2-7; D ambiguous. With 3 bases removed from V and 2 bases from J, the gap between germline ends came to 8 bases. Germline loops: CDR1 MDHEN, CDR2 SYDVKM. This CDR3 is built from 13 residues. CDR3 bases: TGTGCCAGCAGTTTTGGTAGAACCTACGAGCAGTACTTC. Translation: CASSFGRTYEQYF.

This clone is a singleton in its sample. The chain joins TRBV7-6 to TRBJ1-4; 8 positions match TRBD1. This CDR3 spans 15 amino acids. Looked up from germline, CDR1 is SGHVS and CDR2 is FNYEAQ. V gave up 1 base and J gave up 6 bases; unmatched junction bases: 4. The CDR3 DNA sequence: TGTGCCAGCAGCTTAGGACAGGGGAGTCATGAAAAACTGTTTTTT. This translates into CASSLGQGSHEKLFF.

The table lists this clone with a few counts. The CDR3 here is CASSATQGTYYGYTF. CDR3 nucleotide sequence: TGTGCCAGCAGTGCTACACAGGGAACGTACTATGGCTACACCTTC. The V gene is TRBV9, the J gene TRBJ1-2; D is possibly TRBD1 (6 bases). CDR3 length: 15 residues. The V end was cut by 5 bases, the J end by 3 bases, with 17 bases between. Germline CDR1 is SGDLS and CDR2 is YYNGEE.

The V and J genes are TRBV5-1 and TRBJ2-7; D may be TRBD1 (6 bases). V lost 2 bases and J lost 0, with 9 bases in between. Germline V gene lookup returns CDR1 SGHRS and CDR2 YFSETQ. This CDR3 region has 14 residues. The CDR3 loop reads CASSFQGPSYEQYF. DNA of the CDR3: TGCGCCAGCAGCTTCCAGGGGCCCTCCTACGAGCAGTACTTC.

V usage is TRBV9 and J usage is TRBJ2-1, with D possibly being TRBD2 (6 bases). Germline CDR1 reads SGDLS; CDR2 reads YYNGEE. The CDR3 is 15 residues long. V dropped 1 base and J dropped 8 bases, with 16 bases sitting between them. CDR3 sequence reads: CASSVQGLGMHEQFF. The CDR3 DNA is TGTGCCAGCAGCGTACAGGGACTCGGGATGCATGAGCAGTTCTTC.

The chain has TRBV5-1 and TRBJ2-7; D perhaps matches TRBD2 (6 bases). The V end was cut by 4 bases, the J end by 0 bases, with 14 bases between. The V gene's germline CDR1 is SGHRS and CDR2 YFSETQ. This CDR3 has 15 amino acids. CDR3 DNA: TGCGCCAGCAGCACGGGACTCCAGAGCTCCTACGAGCAGTACTTC. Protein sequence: CASSTGLQSSYEQYF. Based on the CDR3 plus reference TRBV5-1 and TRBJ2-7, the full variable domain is KAGVTQTPRYLIKTRGQQVTLSCSPISGHRSVSWYQQTPGQGLQFLFEYFSETQRNKGNFPGRFSGRQFSNSRSEMNVSTLELGDSALYLCASSTGLQSSYEQYFGPGTRLTVT.

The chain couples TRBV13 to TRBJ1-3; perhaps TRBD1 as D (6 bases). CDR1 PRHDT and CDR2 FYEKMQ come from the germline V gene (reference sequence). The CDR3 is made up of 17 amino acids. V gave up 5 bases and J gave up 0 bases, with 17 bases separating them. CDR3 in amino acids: CASSPRTASFSGNTIYF. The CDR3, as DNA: TGTGCCAGCAGCCCCCGGACAGCTAGCTTCTCTGGAAACACCATATATTTT. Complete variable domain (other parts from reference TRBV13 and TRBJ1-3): AAGVIQSPRHLIKEKRETATLKCYPIPRHDTVYWYQQGPGQDPQFLISFYEKMQSDKGSIPDRFSAQQFSDYHSELNMSSLELGDSALYFCASSPRTASFSGNTIYFGEGSWLTVV.

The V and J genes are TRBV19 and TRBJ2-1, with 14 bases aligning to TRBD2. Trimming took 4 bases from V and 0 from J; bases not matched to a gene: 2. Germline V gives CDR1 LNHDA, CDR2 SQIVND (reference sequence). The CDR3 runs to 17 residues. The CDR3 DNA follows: TGTGCCAGTAGTACCGGGACTAGCGGGAGCTCCTACAATGAGCAGTTCTTC. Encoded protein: CASSTGTSGSSYNEQFF.

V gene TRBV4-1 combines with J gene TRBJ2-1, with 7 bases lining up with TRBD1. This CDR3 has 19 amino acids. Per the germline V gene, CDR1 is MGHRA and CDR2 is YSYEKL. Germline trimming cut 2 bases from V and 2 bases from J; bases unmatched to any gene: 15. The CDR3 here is CASSQSPGQPTGTYNEQFF. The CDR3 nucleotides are TGCGCCAGCAGCCAATCTCCGGGACAGCCTACGGGCACCTACAATGAGCAGTTCTTC.

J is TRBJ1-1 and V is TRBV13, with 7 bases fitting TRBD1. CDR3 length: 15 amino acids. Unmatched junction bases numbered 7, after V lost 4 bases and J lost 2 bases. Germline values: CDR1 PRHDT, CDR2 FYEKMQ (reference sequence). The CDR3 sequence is CASSSGQVFNTEAFF. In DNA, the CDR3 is TGTGCCAGCAGCTCAGGACAGGTATTCAACACTGAAGCTTTCTTT. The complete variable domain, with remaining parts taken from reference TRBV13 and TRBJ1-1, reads AAGVIQSPRHLIKEKRETATLKCYPIPRHDTVYWYQQGPGQDPQFLISFYEKMQSDKGSIPDRFSAQQFSDYHSELNMSSLELGDSALYFCASSSGQVFNTEAFFGQGTRLTVV.

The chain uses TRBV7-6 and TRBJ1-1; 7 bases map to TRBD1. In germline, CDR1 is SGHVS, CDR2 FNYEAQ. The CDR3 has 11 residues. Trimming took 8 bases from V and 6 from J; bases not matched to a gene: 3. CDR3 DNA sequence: TGTGCCAGCCGACAGGGCGCTGAAGCTTTCTTT. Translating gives CASRQGAEAFF.

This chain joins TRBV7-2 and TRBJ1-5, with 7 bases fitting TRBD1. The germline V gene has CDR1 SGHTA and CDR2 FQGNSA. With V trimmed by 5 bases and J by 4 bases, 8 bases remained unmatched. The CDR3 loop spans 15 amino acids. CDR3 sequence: CASSLSGRGNQPQHF. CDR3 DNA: TGTGCCAGCAGCCTCTCTGGCAGGGGGAATCAGCCCCAGCATTTT.

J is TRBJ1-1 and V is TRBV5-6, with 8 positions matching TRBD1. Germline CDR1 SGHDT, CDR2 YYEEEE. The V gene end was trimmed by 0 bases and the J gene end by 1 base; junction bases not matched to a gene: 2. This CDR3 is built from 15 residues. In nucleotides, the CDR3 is TGTGCCAGCAGCTTGGGGGACAGGACGAACACTGAAGCTTTCTTT. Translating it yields CASSLGDRTNTEAFF.

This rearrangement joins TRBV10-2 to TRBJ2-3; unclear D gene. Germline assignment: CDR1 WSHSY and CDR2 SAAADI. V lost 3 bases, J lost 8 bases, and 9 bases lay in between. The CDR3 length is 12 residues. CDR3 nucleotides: TGCGCCAGCAGTGAACCCACCGGTACGCAGTATTTT. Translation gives CASSEPTGTQYF.

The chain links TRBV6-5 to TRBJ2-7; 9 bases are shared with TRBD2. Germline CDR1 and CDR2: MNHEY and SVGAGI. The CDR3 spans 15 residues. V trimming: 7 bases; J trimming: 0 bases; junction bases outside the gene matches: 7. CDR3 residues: CASNRGRALSYEQYF. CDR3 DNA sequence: TGTGCCAGCAACCGCGGGAGGGCCCTCTCCTACGAGCAGTACTTC.

CDR3 DNA: TGTGCCAGCAGCTTAGCCGGCGGAGAGAAGCATGAGCAGTTCTTC. This codes for CASSLAGGEKHEQFF. The V call is TRBV7-6, the J call TRBJ2-1; D remains unclear. The CDR3 extends over 15 amino acids. Germline lookup yields CDR1 SGHVS and CDR2 FNYEAQ. V was cut by 0 bases and J by 8 bases, with 14 bases left in between.

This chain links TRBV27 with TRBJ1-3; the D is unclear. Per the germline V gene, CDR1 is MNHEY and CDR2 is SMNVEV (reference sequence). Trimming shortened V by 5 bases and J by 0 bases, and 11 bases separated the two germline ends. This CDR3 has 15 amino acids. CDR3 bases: TGTGCCAGCAGTGGGCGAATGGGCTCTGGAAACACCATATATTTT. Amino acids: CASSGRMGSGNTIYF.

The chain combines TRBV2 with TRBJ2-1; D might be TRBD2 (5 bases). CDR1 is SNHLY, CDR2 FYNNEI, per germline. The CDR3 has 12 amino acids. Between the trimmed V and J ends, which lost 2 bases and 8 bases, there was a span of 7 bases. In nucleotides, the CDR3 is TGTGCCAGCAGTGAAAGAGGGTATGAGCAGTTCTTC. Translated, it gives CASSERGYEQFF.

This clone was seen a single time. The CDR3 is CASSPDADRGRSGELFF. The CDR3 DNA sequence: TGTGCCAGCAGCCCAGACGCTGACAGGGGGAGAAGCGGGGAGCTGTTTTTT. The chain carries TRBV7-6 and TRBJ2-2; 9 bases agree with TRBD1. The CDR3 has 17 amino acids. Germline CDR1 reads SGHVS; CDR2 reads FNYEAQ. The ends lost 5 bases at V and 7 bases at J; junction bases unmatched: 14.

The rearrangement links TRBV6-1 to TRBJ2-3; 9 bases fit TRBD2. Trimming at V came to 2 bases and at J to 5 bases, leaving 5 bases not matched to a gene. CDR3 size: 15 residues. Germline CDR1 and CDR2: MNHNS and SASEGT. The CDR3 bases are TGTGCCAGCAGTGAAAAAGCGGGAGGTAGAGATACGCAGTATTTT. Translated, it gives CASSEKAGGRDTQYF.

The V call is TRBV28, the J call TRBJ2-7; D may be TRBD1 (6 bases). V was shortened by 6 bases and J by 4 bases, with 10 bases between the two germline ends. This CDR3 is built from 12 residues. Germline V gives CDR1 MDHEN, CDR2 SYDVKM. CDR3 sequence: CASRQTGYEQYF. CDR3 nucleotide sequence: TGTGCCAGCAGACAGACAGGATACGAGCAGTACTTC.

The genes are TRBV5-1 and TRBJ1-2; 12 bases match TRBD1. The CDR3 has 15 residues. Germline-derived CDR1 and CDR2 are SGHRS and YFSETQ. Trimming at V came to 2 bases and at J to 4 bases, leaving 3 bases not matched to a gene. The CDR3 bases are TGCGCCAGCAGCTTCGTGGGACAGGGGGCCTATGGCTACACCTTC. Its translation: CASSFVGQGAYGYTF.

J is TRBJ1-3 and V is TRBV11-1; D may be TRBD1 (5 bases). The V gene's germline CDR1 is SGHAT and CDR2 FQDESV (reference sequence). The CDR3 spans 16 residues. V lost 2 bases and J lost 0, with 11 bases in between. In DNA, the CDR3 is TGTGCCAGCAGCTTAACTGACAGCCTCTCTGGAAACACCATATATTTT. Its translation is CASSLTDSLSGNTIYF.

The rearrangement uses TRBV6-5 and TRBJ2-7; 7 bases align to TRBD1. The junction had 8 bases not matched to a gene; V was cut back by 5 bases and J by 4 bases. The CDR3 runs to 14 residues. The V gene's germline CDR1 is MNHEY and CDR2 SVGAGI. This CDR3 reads CASSGKGARYEQYF. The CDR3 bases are TGTGCCAGCAGTGGGAAGGGGGCCAGGTACGAGCAGTACTTC.

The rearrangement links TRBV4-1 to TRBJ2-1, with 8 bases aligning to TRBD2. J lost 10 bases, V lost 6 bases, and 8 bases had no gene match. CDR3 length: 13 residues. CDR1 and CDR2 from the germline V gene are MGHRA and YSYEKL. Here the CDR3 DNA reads TGCGCCAGCAGTCTCAGAGAGCGGGGGGAGCAGTTCTTC. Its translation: CASSLRERGEQFF.

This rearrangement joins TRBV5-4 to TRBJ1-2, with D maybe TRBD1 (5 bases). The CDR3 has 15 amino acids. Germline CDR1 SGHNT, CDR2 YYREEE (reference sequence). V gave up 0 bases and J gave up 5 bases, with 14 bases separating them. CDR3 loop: CASSLELGDLYGYTF. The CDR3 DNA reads TGTGCCAGCAGCTTGGAGCTGGGGGACTTGTATGGCTACACCTTC.